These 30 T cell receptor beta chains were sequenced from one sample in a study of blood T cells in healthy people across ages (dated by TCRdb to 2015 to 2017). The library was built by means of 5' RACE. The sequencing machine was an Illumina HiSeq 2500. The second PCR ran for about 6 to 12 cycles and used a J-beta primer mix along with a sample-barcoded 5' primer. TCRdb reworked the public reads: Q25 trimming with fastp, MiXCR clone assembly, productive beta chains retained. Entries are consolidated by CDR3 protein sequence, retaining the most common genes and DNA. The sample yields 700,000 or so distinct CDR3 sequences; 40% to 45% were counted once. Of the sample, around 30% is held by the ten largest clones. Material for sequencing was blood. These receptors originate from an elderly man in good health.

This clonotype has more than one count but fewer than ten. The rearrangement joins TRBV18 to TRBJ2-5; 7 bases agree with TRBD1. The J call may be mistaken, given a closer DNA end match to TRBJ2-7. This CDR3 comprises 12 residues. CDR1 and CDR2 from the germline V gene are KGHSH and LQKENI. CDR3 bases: TGTGCCAGCTCAACTACAGGGGACGAGCAGTACTTC. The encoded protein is CASSTTGDEQYF.

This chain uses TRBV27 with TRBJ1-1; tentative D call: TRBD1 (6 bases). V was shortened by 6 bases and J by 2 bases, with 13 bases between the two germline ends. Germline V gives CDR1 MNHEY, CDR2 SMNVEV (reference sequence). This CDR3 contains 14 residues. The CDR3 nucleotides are TGTGCCAGCAGGAGGGGACACCTTAACACTGAAGCTTTCTTT. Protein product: CASRRGHLNTEAFF.

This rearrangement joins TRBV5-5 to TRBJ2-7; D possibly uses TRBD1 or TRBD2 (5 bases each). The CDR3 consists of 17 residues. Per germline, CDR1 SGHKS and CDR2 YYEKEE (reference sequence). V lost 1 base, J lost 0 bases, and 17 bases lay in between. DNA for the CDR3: TGTGCCAGCAGCTTGAACCAAGGGACGTTTAGCTCCTACGAGCAGTACTTC. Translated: CASSLNQGTFSSYEQYF.

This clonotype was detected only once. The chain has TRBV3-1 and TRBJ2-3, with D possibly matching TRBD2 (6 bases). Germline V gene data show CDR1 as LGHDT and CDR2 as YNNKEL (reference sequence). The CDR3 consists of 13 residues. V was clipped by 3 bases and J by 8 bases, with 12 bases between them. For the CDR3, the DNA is TGTGCCAGCAGCCAGCCGAACGGGGGTACGCAGTATTTT. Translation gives CASSQPNGGTQYF.

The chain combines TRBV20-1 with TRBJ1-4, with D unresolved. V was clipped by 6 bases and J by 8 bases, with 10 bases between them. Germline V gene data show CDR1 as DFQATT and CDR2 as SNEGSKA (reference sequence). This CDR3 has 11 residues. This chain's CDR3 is CSARPGEKLFF. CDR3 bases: TGCAGTGCGAGACCCGGGGAAAAACTGTTTTTT.

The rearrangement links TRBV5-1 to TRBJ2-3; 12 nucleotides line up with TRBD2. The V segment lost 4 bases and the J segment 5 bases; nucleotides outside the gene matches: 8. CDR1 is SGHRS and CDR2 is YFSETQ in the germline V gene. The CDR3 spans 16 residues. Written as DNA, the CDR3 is TGCGCCAGCAGCGTGACTAGCGGGGGAGGAGGAGATACGCAGTATTTT. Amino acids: CASSVTSGGGGDTQYF.

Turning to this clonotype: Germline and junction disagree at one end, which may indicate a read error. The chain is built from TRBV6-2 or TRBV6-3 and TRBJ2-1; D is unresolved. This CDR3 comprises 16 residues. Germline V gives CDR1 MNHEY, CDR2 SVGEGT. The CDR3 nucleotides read TGTGCCAGCACTTACGGTGACGGTGTCTCCTACAATGAGCAGTTCTTC. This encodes CASTYGDGVSYNEQFF.

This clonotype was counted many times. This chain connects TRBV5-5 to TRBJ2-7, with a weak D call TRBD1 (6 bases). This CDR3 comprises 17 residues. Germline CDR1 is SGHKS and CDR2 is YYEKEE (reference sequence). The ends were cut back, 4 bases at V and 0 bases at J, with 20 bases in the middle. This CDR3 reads CASSQLPTGLSSYEQYF. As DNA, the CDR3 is TGTGCCAGCAGCCAATTACCTACAGGGCTGAGCTCCTACGAGCAGTACTTC. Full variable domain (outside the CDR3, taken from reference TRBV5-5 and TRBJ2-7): DAGVTQSPTHLIKTRGQQVTLRCSPISGHKSVSWYQQVLGQGPQFIFQYYEKEERGRGNFPDRFSARQFPNYSSELNVNALLLGDSALYLCASSQLPTGLSSYEQYFGPGTRLTVT.

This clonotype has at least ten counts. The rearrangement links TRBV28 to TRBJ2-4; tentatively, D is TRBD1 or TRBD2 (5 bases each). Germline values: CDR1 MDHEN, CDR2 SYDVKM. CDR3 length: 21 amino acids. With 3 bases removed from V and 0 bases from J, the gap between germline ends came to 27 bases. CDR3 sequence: CASSFFPGRSTPKIAKNIQYF. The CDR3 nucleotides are TGTGCCAGCAGTTTTTTCCCGGGACGGTCCACACCTAAAATAGCCAAAAACATTCAGTACTTC.

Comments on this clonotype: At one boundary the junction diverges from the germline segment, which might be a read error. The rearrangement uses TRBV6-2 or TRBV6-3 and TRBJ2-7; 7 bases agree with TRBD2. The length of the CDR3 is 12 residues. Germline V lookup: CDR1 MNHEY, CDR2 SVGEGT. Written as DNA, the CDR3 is TGTGACAGCTCGGCTAGCGGCTACGAGCAGTACTTC. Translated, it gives CDSSASGYEQYF.

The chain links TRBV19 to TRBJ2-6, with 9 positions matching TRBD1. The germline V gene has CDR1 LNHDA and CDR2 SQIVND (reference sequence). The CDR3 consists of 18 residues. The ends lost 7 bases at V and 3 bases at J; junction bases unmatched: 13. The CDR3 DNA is TGTGCCAGTAAGCCCCCGGGACAGGGAGCAGTTGGGGCCAACGTCCTGACTTTC. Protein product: CASKPPGQGAVGANVLTF.

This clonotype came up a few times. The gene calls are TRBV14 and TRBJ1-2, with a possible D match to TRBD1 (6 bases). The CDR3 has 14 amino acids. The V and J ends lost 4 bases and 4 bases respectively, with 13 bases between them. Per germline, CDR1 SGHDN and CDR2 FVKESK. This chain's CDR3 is CASSLGTTGYGYTF. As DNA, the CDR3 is TGTGCCAGCAGCCTAGGGACAACCGGCTATGGCTACACCTTC.

CDR3 in amino acids: CASSYSEQGSYGYTF. The CDR3 region has the DNA TGTGCCAGCAGTTACTCTGAACAGGGCAGCTATGGCTACACCTTC. V usage is TRBV6-7 and J usage is TRBJ1-2, with D perhaps TRBD1 (6 bases). TRBV6-7 is marked as an open reading frame, function uncertain. This CDR3 comprises 15 residues. Between the trimmed V and J ends, which lost 0 bases and 4 bases, there was a span of 12 bases.

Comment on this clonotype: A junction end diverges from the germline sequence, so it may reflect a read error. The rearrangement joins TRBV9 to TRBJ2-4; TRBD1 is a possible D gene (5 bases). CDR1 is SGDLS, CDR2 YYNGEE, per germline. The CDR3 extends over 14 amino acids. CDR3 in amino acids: CACSVSRAGNIQYF. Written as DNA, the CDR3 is TGTGCCTGCAGCGTAAGCAGGGCTGGAAACATTCAGTACTTC.

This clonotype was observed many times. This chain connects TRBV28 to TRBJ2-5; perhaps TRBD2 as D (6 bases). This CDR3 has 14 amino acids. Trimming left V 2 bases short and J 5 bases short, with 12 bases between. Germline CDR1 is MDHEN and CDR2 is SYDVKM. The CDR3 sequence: CASSLRGVRETQYF. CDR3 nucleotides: TGTGCCAGCAGTTTACGCGGGGTTCGGGAGACCCAGTACTTC. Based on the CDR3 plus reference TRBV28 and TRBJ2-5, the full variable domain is DVKVTQSSRYLVKRTGEKVFLECVQDMDHENMFWYRQDPGLGLRLIYFSYDVKMKEKGDIPEGYSVSREKKERFSLILESASTNQTSMYLCASSLRGVRETQYFGPGTRLLVL.

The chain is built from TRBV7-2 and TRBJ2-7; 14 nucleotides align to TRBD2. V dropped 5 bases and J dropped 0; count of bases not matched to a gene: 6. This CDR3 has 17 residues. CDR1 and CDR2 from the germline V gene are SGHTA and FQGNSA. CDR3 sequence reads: CASSRTSGGRSSYEQYF. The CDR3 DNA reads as TGTGCCAGCAGCCGGACTAGCGGGGGGCGGAGCTCCTACGAGCAGTACTTC.

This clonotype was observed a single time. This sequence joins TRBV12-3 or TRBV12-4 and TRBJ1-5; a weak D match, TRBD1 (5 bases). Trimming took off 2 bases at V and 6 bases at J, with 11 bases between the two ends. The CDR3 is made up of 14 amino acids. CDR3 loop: CASSLSSGRQPQHF. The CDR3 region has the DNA TGTGCCAGCAGTTTATCGTCAGGGCGTCAGCCCCAGCATTTT.

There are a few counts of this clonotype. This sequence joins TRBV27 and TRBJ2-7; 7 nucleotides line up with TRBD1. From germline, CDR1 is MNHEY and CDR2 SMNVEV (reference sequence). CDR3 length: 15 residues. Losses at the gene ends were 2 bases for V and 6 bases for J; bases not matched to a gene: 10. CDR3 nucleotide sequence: TGTGCCAGCAGTTTAGTTGGGACAGTTAACTCCGAGCAGTACTTC. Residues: CASSLVGTVNSEQYF.

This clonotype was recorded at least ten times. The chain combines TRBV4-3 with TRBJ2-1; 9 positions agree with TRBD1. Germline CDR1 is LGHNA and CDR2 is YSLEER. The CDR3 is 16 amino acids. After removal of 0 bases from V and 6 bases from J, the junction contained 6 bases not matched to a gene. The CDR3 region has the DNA TGCGCCAGCAGCCAAGATTTCGGGACAGGGACCAATGAGCAGTTCTTC. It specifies CASSQDFGTGTNEQFF.

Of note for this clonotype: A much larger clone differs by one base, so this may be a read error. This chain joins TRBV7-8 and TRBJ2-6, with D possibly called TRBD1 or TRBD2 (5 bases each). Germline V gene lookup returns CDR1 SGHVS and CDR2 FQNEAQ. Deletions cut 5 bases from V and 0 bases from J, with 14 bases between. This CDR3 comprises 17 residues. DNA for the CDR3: TGTGCCAGCAGCGTGTCGGGGCTAAGCTCTGGGGCCAACGTCCTGACTTTC. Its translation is CASSVSGLSSGANVLTF.

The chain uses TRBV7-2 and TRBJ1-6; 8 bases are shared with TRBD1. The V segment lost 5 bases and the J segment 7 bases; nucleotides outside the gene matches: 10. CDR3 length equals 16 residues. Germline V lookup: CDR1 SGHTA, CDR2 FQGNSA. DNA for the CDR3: TGTGCCAGCAGCATTCAGGGGGCGGAACTCAATTCACCCCTCCACTTT. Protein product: CASSIQGAELNSPLHF.

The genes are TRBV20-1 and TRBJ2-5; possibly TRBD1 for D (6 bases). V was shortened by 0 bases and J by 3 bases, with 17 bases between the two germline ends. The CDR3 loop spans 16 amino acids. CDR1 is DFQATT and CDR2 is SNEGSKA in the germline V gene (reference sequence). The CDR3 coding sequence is TGCAGTGCTAGAGAAGAGGGAACAGGGTGGGAAGAGACCCAGTACTTC. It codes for CSAREEGTGWEETQYF.

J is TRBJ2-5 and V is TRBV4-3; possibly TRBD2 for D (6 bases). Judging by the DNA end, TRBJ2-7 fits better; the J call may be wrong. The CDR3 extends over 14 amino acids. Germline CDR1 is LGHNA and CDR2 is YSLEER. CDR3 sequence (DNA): TGCGCCAGCAGCCCGGGACTTGAAACCTACGAGCAGTACTTC. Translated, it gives CASSPGLETYEQYF.

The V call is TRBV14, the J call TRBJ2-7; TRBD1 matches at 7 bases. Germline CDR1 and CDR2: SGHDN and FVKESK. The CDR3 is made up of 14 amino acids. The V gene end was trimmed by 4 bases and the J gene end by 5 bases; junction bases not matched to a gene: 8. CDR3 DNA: TGTGCCAGCAGCCTTAACAGGGGCTTCGACGAGCAGTACTTC. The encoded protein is CASSLNRGFDEQYF. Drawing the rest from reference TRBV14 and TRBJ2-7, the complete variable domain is EAGVTQFPSHSVIEKGQTVTLRCDPISGHDNLYWYRRVMGKEIKFLLHFVKESKQDESGMPNNRFLAERTGGTYSTLKVQPAELEDSGVYFCASSLNRGFDEQYFGPGTRLTVT.

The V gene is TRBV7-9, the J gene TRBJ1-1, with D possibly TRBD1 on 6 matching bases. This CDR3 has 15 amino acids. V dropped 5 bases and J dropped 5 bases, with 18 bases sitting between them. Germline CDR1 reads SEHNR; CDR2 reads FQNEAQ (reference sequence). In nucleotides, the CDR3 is TGTGCCAGCAGCGGAAGGCAGGGGCGGGGGACTGAAGCTTTCTTT. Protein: CASSGRQGRGTEAFF.

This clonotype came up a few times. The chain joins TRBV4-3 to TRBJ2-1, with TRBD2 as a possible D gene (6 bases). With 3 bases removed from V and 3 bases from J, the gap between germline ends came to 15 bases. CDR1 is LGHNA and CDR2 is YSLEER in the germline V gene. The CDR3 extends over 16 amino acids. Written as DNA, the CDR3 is TGCGCCAGCAGCCACCCTACCGGGGGAGACTACAATGAGCAGTTCTTC. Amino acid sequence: CASSHPTGGDYNEQFF.

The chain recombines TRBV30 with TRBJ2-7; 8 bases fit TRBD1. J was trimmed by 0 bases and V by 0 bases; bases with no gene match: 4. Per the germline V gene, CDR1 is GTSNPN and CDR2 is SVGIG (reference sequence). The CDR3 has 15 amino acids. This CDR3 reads CAWSVPTGGSYEQYF. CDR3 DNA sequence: TGTGCCTGGAGTGTCCCCACAGGGGGCTCCTACGAGCAGTACTTC.

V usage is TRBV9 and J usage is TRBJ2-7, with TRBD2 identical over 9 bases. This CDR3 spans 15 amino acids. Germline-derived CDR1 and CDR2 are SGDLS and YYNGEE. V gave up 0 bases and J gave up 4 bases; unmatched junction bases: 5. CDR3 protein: CASSVAASGNYEQYF. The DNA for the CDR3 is TGTGCCAGCAGCGTAGCGGCTAGCGGGAATTACGAGCAGTACTTC.

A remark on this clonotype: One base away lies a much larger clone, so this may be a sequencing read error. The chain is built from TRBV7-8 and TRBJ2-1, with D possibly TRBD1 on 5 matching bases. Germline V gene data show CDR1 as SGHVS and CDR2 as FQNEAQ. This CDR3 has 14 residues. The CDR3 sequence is CASSPLGPYNERFF. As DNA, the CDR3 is TGTGCCAGCAGCCCGCTGGGGCCTTACAATGAGCGGTTCTTC.

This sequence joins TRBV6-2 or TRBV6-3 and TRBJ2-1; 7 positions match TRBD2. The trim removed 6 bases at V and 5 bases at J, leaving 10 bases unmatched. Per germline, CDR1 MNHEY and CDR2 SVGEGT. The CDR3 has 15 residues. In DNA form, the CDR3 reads TGTGCCAGCAGGGGGAGCGGGGTCGACAACAATGAGCAGTTCTTC. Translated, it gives CASRGSGVDNNEQFF.